This is a list of T cell receptor beta chains from one sample in a study of blood T cell repertoires in COVID-19. Sequenced by immunoSEQ multiplex PCR; TCRdb stores in-frame clones only, minus some. The sample yields fewer than 700,000 clones, approximately 91% seen once. Sequencing was performed on peripheral blood. The receptors here all came from a woman aged 45-65 years with COVID-19, enrolled during active disease. CDR3s include the opening cysteine and the closing phenylalanine or tryptophan. A D gene is named only where the DNA matches it firmly. Not every row has a clone size; where given, it reads once, few, many or a size class.

cdr3_nt: TGTGCCTGGAGCGGAGGCGCCTACGAGCAGTACTTC; cdr3_aa: CAWSGGAYEQYF; v_call: TRBV30; clone_size: .; d_call: .; j_call: TRBJ2-7
cdr3_nt: TGTGCCAGCAGCTTTGGGGCCCCGGACGAGCAGTACTTC; cdr3_aa: CASSFGAPDEQYF; v_call: TRBV11-2; clone_size: .; d_call: .; j_call: TRBJ2-7
cdr3_nt: TGCAGCGCTCGGGGTTTAGGGCAGTCCTCTGGAAACACCATATATTTT; cdr3_aa: CSARGLGQSSGNTIYF; v_call: TRBV29-1; clone_size: .; d_call: .; j_call: TRBJ1-3
cdr3_nt: TGTGCCAGCAGCCGGGGGGTCTGGGACGAGCAGTACTTC; cdr3_aa: CASSRGVWDEQYF; v_call: TRBV5-6; clone_size: .; d_call: TRBD2; j_call: TRBJ2-7
cdr3_nt: TGCGCCAGCAGTGGGCCAGGGGCTAGCACAGATACGCAGTATTTT; cdr3_aa: CASSGPGASTDTQYF; v_call: TRBV10-1; clone_size: few; d_call: .; j_call: TRBJ2-3
cdr3_nt: TGTGCCAGCTCACCACAACCTGCGACTGAAGCTTTCTTT; cdr3_aa: CASSPQPATEAFF; v_call: TRBV18; clone_size: .; d_call: .; j_call: TRBJ1-1
cdr3_nt: TGTGCCAGCAGCCTCTGGGGGCCTAATGAAAAACTGTTTTTT; cdr3_aa: CASSLWGPNEKLFF; v_call: TRBV28; clone_size: .; d_call: .; j_call: TRBJ1-4
cdr3_nt: TGCGCCAGCAGCCAAGTCCCCACCTTGGCAGGGGGCCGAAGCAATCAGCCCCAGCATTTT; cdr3_aa: CASSQVPTLAGGRSNQPQHF; v_call: TRBV4-1; clone_size: .; d_call: TRBD1; j_call: TRBJ1-5
cdr3_nt: TGTGCCTGGAGGTTCGGGGGCTATGGCTACACCTTC; cdr3_aa: CAWRFGGYGYTF; v_call: TRBV30; clone_size: .; d_call: .; j_call: TRBJ1-2
cdr3_nt: TGCGCCAGCAGCCCGGGAAGAGATGGAAACACCATATATTTT; cdr3_aa: CASSPGRDGNTIYF; v_call: TRBV5-1; clone_size: .; d_call: .; j_call: TRBJ1-3
cdr3_nt: TGCGCCAGCAGCTTGACAGCGGGGGATACCTACGAGCAGTACTTC; cdr3_aa: CASSLTAGDTYEQYF; v_call: TRBV5-1; clone_size: .; d_call: TRBD2; j_call: TRBJ2-7
cdr3_nt: TGTGCCAGCAGCTCACAGGGGGCCCCAGAAACCTACGAGCAGTACTTC; cdr3_aa: CASSSQGAPETYEQYF; v_call: TRBV13; clone_size: .; d_call: TRBD1; j_call: TRBJ2-7
cdr3_nt: TGTGCCAGCAGCCATCAATACACTGAAGCTTTCTTT; cdr3_aa: CASSHQYTEAFF; v_call: TRBV6-1; clone_size: .; d_call: .; j_call: TRBJ1-1
cdr3_nt: TGTGCCAGCAGTTTAGGCTTTCTGGAAGGTGGCGGAAAACTGTTTTTT; cdr3_aa: CASSLGFLEGGGKLFF; v_call: TRBV27; clone_size: .; d_call: .; j_call: TRBJ1-4
cdr3_nt: TGTGCCAGCAGCGTAGATGGGGGGGGCACCCTCTATGGCTACACCTTC; cdr3_aa: CASSVDGGGTLYGYTF; v_call: TRBV9; clone_size: .; d_call: .; j_call: TRBJ1-2
cdr3_nt: TGTGCCAGTAGTTATGCCGGGACTAGCTATGGCTACACCTTC; cdr3_aa: CASSYAGTSYGYTF; v_call: TRBV19; clone_size: .; d_call: .; j_call: TRBJ1-2
cdr3_nt: TGTGCCGGGCAGACAGGGGAGGGTGAAGCTTTCTTT; cdr3_aa: CAGQTGEGEAFF; v_call: TRBV6-7; clone_size: once; d_call: TRBD1; j_call: TRBJ1-1
cdr3_nt: TGTGCCAGCTCACCAACGGGCAGGGACCAAGAGACCCAGTACTTC; cdr3_aa: CASSPTGRDQETQYF; v_call: TRBV18; clone_size: .; d_call: .; j_call: TRBJ2-5
cdr3_nt: TGTGCCATCAGTGATGGAGGGAATCAGCCCCAGCATTTT; cdr3_aa: CAISDGGNQPQHF; v_call: TRBV10-3; clone_size: few; d_call: .; j_call: TRBJ1-5
cdr3_nt: TGTGCCAGCAGTTTAACCCGGAGTAATGAGCAGTTCTTC; cdr3_aa: CASSLTRSNEQFF; v_call: TRBV7-2; clone_size: .; d_call: .; j_call: TRBJ2-1
cdr3_nt: TGTGCCTGGAGTGACCAGGGATCCTCGTCTGAAGCTTTCTTT; cdr3_aa: CAWSDQGSSSEAFF; v_call: TRBV30; clone_size: .; d_call: .; j_call: TRBJ1-1
cdr3_nt: TGTGCCTGGAGTAGAGGGAACTATGGCTACACCTTC; cdr3_aa: CAWSRGNYGYTF; v_call: TRBV30; clone_size: .; d_call: .; j_call: TRBJ1-2
cdr3_nt: TGTGCCAGTTCTCGAGGGGTGACAGGGGAGCTTCCTGCAACTAATGAAAAACTGTTTTTT; cdr3_aa: CASSRGVTGELPATNEKLFF; v_call: TRBV19; clone_size: .; d_call: TRBD1; j_call: TRBJ1-4
cdr3_nt: TGTGCCAGCAGCTCCGCTAGAAGGGGAAGCACAGATACGCAGTATTTT; cdr3_aa: CASSSARRGSTDTQYF; v_call: TRBV7-8; clone_size: once; d_call: .; j_call: TRBJ2-3
cdr3_nt: TGTGCCAGCAGCTTAGGGACTTTGCGGGGTAGGGATACGCAGTATTTT; cdr3_aa: CASSLGTLRGRDTQYF; v_call: TRBV7-6; clone_size: .; d_call: .; j_call: TRBJ2-3
cdr3_nt: TGCAGTGCTCGGAGGACGGCCGAGCAGTACTTC; cdr3_aa: CSARRTAEQYF; v_call: TRBV20-1; clone_size: .; d_call: .; j_call: TRBJ2-7
cdr3_nt: TGTGCCTGGAGTGCCGGGACTAGCAATGACGGAGGAGATACGCAGTATTTT; cdr3_aa: CAWSAGTSNDGGDTQYF; v_call: TRBV30; clone_size: .; d_call: TRBD2; j_call: TRBJ2-3
cdr3_nt: TGTGCCAGTAAGGCGGCAGATAACTATGGCTACACCTTC; cdr3_aa: CASKAADNYGYTF; v_call: TRBV6-5; clone_size: .; d_call: .; j_call: TRBJ1-2
cdr3_nt: TGTGCCAGCCATACTTCAGGGTTGAGGGAGCAGTTCTTC; cdr3_aa: CASHTSGLREQFF; v_call: TRBV25-1; clone_size: .; d_call: .; j_call: TRBJ2-1
cdr3_nt: TGTGCCAGTAGTATTGCTGGGACAGGGGACTACACCTTC; cdr3_aa: CASSIAGTGDYTF; v_call: TRBV19; clone_size: .; d_call: TRBD1; j_call: TRBJ1-2
cdr3_nt: TGTGCCAGCTCACCACCGGTCGGCTACAATGAGCAGTTCTTC; cdr3_aa: CASSPPVGYNEQFF; v_call: TRBV18; clone_size: .; d_call: .; j_call: TRBJ2-1
cdr3_nt: TGTGCCAGCAGCTTAGTAGGGGGGGCCTATGAGCAGTTCTTC; cdr3_aa: CASSLVGGAYEQFF; v_call: TRBV11-2; clone_size: .; d_call: .; j_call: TRBJ2-1
cdr3_nt: TGCAGCGTAGTCCCCGGGGGCAATCAGCCCCAGCATTTT; cdr3_aa: CSVVPGGNQPQHF; v_call: TRBV29-1; clone_size: few; d_call: .; j_call: TRBJ1-5
cdr3_nt: TGTGCCAGCTCACAGAACATTGAAAAACTGTTTTTT; cdr3_aa: CASSQNIEKLFF; v_call: TRBV18; clone_size: .; d_call: .; j_call: TRBJ1-4
cdr3_nt: TGTGCCAGCAGGCGGGCCCCTGACACTGAAGCTTTCTTT; cdr3_aa: CASRRAPDTEAFF; v_call: TRBV2; clone_size: .; d_call: .; j_call: TRBJ1-1
cdr3_nt: TGTGCCTGGACTTCAAAGGGGGTAGGCGACACTGAAGCTTTCTTT; cdr3_aa: CAWTSKGVGDTEAFF; v_call: TRBV30; clone_size: .; d_call: .; j_call: TRBJ1-1
cdr3_nt: TGTGCCAGCAGAACCAGGGGCCCGAACACCGGGGAGCTGTTTTTT; cdr3_aa: CASRTRGPNTGELFF; v_call: TRBV4-2; clone_size: .; d_call: .; j_call: TRBJ2-2
cdr3_nt: TGTGCCAGCAGCCAGGACGGACAGGGTATGCGCGGCTACACCTTC; cdr3_aa: CASSQDGQGMRGYTF; v_call: TRBV3-1/TRBV3-2; clone_size: .; d_call: TRBD1; j_call: TRBJ1-2
cdr3_nt: TGTGCCAGCAGCTTGGGGGGAGCAACTAATGAAAAACTGTTTTTT; cdr3_aa: CASSLGGATNEKLFF; v_call: TRBV11-2; clone_size: once; d_call: .; j_call: TRBJ1-4
cdr3_nt: TGTGCCAGCAGCCTACGACAGGGTACCTTCATGTGGGCTTTCTTT; cdr3_aa: CASSLRQGTFMWAFF; v_call: TRBV2; clone_size: .; d_call: TRBD1; j_call: TRBJ1-1
cdr3_nt: TGTGCCTGGAGTGTAACAGGGGGGAACACTGAAGCTTTCTTT; cdr3_aa: CAWSVTGGNTEAFF; v_call: TRBV30; clone_size: .; d_call: TRBD1; j_call: TRBJ1-1
cdr3_nt: TGTGCCAGCAGCCCAGTCAACCAGGGGCCAGCTTTCTTT; cdr3_aa: CASSPVNQGPAFF; v_call: TRBV7-9; clone_size: .; d_call: .; j_call: TRBJ1-1
cdr3_nt: TGTGCCAGTAGTATTTCCGGCAGGGGGCGATTATACAATGAGCAGTTCTTC; cdr3_aa: CASSISGRGRLYNEQFF; v_call: TRBV19; clone_size: .; d_call: TRBD1; j_call: TRBJ2-1
cdr3_nt: TGTGCCAGCAGAGGGGACAGCCATAGCAATCAGCCCCAGCATTTT; cdr3_aa: CASRGDSHSNQPQHF; v_call: TRBV27; clone_size: .; d_call: TRBD1; j_call: TRBJ1-5
cdr3_nt: TGCGCCAGCAGCTTCCGCGACAGGGGGCTAGGGAACACTGAAGCTTTCTTT; cdr3_aa: CASSFRDRGLGNTEAFF; v_call: TRBV5-1; clone_size: .; d_call: TRBD1; j_call: TRBJ1-1
cdr3_nt: TGCGCCAGCGCTTCAGAAACGTTGGATAATTCACCCCTCCACTTT; cdr3_aa: CASASETLDNSPLHF; v_call: TRBV5-1; clone_size: .; d_call: .; j_call: TRBJ1-6
cdr3_nt: TGTGCCAGCGGCCCCAGGGGACAGGGAAACACCATATATTTT; cdr3_aa: CASGPRGQGNTIYF; v_call: TRBV14; clone_size: .; d_call: TRBD1; j_call: TRBJ1-3
cdr3_nt: TGTGCCAGCAGCTTAATGGTAGATGAGCAGTTCTTC; cdr3_aa: CASSLMVDEQFF; v_call: TRBV7-9; clone_size: .; d_call: .; j_call: TRBJ2-1
cdr3_nt: TGTGCCGGAAGGACAGGCACCACCGGGGAGCTGTTTTTT; cdr3_aa: CAGRTGTTGELFF; v_call: TRBV7-9; clone_size: few; d_call: TRBD1; j_call: TRBJ2-2
cdr3_nt: TGCGCCAGCAGTCCTGGCCCCTACCGCCGGGGACAGGGGGATCCTAACTATGGCTACACCTTC; cdr3_aa: CASSPGPYRRGQGDPNYGYTF; v_call: TRBV23-1; clone_size: .; d_call: TRBD1; j_call: TRBJ1-2
cdr3_nt: TGTGCCTGGAGAGAAGGCGGGGGGGCCCACACCGGGGAGCTGTTTTTT; cdr3_aa: CAWREGGGAHTGELFF; v_call: TRBV30; clone_size: .; d_call: TRBD2; j_call: TRBJ2-2
cdr3_nt: TGCGCCAGCAGTGAGTACGGTCAGGGGATCTACGAGCAGTACTTC; cdr3_aa: CASSEYGQGIYEQYF; v_call: TRBV10-1; clone_size: .; d_call: .; j_call: TRBJ2-7